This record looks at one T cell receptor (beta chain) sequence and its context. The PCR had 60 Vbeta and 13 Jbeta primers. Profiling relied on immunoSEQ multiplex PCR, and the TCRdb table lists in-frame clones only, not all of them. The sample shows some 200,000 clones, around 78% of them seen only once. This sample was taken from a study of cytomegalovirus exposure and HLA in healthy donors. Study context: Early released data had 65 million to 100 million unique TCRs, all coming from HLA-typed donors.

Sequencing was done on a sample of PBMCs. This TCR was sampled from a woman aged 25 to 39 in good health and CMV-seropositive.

The CDR3 DNA sequence: TGTGCCAGTAGTCACCCCGGGACTAGCGGGAGTTATGAGCAGTTCTTC. It yields the protein CASSHPGTSGSYEQFF. The chain employs TRBV19 and TRBJ2-1, with 14 nucleotides matching TRBD2. The CDR3 is 16 residues long. CDR1 is LNHDA, CDR2 SQIVND, per germline (reference sequence). V was clipped by 5 bases and J by 8 bases; unmatched bases: 8.